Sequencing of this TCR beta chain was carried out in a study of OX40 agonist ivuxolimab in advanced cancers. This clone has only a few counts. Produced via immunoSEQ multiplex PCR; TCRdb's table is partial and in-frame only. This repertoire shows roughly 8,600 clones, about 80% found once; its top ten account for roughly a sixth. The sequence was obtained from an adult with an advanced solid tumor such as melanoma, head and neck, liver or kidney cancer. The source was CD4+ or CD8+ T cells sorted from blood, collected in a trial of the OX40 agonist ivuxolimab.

The CDR3 DNA is TGTGCCAGCAGGCAGGCGCACTCCTACGAGCAGTACTTC. As protein: CASRQAHSYEQYF. V gene TRBV6-6 combines with J gene TRBJ2-7, with D unresolved. V dropped 6 bases and J dropped 0 bases, with 9 bases sitting between them. The CDR3 totals 13 residues. The germline V gene encodes CDR1 MNHNY and CDR2 SVGAGI (reference sequence).